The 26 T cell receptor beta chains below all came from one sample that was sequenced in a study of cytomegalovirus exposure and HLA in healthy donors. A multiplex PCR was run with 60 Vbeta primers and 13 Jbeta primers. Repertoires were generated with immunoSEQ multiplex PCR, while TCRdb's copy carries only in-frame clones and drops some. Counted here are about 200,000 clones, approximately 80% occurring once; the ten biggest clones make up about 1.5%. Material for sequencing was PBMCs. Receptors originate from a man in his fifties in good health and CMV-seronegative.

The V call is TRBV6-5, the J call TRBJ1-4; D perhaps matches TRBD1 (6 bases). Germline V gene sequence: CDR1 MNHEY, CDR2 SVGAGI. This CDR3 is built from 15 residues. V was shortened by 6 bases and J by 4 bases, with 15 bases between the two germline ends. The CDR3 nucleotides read TGTGCCAGCAGGGAACAGGGATTGGTTAATGAAAAACTGTTTTTT. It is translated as CASREQGLVNEKLFF.

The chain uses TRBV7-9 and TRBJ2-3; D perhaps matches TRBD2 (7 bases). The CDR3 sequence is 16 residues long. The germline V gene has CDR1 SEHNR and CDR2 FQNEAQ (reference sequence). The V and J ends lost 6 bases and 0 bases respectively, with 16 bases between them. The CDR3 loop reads CASRVAAGASTDTQYF. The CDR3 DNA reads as TGTGCCAGCAGAGTTGCGGCGGGGGCTAGCACAGATACGCAGTATTTT.

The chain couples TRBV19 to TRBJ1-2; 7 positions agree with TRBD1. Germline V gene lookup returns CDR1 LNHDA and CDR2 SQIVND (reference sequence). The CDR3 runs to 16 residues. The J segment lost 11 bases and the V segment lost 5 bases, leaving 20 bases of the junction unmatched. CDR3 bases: TGTGCCAGTAGTGGAACCGGGACAGTCCCTCTTTTGTCTTACACCTTC. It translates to CASSGTGTVPLLSYTF.

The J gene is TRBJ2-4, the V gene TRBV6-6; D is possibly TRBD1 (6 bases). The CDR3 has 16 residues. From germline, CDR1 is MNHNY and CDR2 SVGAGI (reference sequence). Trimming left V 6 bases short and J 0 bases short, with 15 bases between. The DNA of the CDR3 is TGTGCCAGCAGCCCCGGACAGAGAGGAGCCAAAAACATTCAGTACTTC. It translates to CASSPGQRGAKNIQYF.

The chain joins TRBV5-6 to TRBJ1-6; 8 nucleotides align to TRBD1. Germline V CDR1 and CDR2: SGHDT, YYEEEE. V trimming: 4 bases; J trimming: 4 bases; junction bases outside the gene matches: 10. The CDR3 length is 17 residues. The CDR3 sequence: CASSRWGQASYNSPLHF. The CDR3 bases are TGTGCCAGCAGCCGATGGGGACAGGCATCGTATAATTCACCCCTCCACTTT. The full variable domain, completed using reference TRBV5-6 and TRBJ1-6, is DAGVTQSPTHLIKTRGQQVTLRCSPKSGHDTVSWYQQALGQGPQFIFQYYEEEERQRGNFPDRFSGHQFPNYSSELNVNALLLGDSALYLCASSRWGQASYNSPLHFGNGTRLTVT.

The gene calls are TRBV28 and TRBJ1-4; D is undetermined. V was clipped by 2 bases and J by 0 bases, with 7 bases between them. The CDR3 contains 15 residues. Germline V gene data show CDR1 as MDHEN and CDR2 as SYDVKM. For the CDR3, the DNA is TGTGCCAGCAGTTTAATCCCAGCAACTAATGAAAAACTGTTTTTT. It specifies CASSLIPATNEKLFF.

CDR3: CASSLATLAGPSYEQYF. CDR3 in DNA: TGCGCCAGCAGCTTAGCGACCCTAGCGGGTCCATCCTACGAGCAGTACTTC. This chain joins TRBV5-1 and TRBJ2-7; TRBD2 matches 8 bases. The CDR3 runs to 17 residues. V dropped 2 bases and J dropped 1; count of bases not matched to a gene: 11. Germline V gene sequence: CDR1 SGHRS, CDR2 YFSETQ.

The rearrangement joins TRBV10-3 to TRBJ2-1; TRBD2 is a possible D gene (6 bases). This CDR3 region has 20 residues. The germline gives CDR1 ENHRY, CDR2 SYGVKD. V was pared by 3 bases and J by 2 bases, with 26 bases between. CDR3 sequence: CAISDPGYSGKLGPYNEQFF. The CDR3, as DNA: TGTGCCATCAGTGACCCGGGGTATAGCGGAAAGCTCGGACCCTACAATGAGCAGTTCTTC.

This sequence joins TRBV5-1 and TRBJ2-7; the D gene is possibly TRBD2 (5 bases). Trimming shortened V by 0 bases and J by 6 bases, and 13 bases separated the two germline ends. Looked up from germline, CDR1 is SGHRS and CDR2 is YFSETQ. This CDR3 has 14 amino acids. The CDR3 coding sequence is TGCGCCAGCAGCTTGGGGCGGGCGGCGGGCGAGCAGTACTTC. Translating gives CASSLGRAAGEQYF.

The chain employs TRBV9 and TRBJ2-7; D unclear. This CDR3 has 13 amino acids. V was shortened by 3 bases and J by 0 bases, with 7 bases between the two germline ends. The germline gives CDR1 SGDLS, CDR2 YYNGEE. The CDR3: CASSAASSYEQYF. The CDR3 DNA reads TGTGCCAGCAGCGCCGCCAGCTCCTACGAGCAGTACTTC.

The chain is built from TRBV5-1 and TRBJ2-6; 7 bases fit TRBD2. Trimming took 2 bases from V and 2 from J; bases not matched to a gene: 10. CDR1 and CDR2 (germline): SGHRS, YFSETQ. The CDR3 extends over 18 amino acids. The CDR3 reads CASSLPLATRTGANVLTF. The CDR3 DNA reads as TGCGCCAGCAGCTTACCACTAGCGACCCGGACTGGGGCCAACGTCCTGACTTTC.

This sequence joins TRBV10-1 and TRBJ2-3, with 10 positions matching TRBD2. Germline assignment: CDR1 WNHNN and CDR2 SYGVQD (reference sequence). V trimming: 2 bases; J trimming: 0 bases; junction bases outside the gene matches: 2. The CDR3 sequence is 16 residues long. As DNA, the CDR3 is TGCGCCAGCAGTGAGAAACTAGCGGGGAGCACAGATACGCAGTATTTT. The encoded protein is CASSEKLAGSTDTQYF.

In DNA, the CDR3 is TGTGCCAGCAGTTTAACGAGGTCAGAGACCCAGTACTTC. Its translation is CASSLTRSETQYF. The V gene is TRBV27, the J gene TRBJ2-5, with unresolved D. The CDR3 has 13 amino acids. Germline lookup yields CDR1 MNHEY and CDR2 SMNVEV (reference sequence). Trimming stripped 2 bases from V and 4 bases from J, with 8 bases between.

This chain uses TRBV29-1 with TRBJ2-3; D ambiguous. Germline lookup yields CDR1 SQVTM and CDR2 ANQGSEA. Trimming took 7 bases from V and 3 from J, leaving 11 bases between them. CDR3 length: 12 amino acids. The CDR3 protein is CSGSQLTDTQYF. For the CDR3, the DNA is TGCAGCGGATCCCAACTAACAGATACGCAGTATTTT.

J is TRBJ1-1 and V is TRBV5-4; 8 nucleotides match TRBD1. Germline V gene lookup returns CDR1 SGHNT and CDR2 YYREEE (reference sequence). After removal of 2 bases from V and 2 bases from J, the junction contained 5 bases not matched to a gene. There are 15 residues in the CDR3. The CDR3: CASSFQGAENTEAFF. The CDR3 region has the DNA TGTGCCAGCAGCTTTCAGGGGGCGGAAAACACTGAAGCTTTCTTT.

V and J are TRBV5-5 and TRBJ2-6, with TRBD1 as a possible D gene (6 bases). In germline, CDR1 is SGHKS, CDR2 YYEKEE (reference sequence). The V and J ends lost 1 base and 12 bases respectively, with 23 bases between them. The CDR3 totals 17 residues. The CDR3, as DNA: TGTGCCAGCAGCTTGAACAGGGCGCGAGGTGGGGTGTCCGTCCTGACTTTC. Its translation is CASSLNRARGGVSVLTF.

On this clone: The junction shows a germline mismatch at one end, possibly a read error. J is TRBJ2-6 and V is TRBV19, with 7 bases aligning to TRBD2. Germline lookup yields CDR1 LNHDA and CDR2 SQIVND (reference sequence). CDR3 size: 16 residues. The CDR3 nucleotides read TGTGCCAGTAAGGGAGGGGAGTTCTCTGGGGCCAACGGCCTGACTTTC. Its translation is CASKGGEFSGANGLTF.

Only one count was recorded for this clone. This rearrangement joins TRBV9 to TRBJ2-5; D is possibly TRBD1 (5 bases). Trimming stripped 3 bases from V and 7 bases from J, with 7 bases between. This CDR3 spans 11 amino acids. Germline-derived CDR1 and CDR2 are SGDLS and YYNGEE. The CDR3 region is CASSGRGTQYF. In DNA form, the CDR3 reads TGTGCCAGCAGCGGAAGGGGGACCCAGTACTTC.

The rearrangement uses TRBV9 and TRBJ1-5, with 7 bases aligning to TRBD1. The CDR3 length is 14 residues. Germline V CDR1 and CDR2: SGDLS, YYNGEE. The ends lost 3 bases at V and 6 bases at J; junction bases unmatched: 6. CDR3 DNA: TGTGCCAGCAGCGACCACAGGGGTAGTCAGCCCCAGCATTTT. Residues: CASSDHRGSQPQHF.

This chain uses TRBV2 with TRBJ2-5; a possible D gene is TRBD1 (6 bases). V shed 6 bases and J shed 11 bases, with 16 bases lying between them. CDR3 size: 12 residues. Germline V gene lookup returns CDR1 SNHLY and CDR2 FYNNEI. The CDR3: CASRGTLSEQYF. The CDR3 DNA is TGTGCCAGCAGGGGGACACTGTCTGAGCAGTACTTC.

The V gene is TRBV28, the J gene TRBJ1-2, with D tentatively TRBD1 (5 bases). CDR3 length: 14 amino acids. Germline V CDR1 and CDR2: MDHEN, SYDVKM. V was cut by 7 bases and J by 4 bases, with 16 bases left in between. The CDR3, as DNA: TGTGCCAGCAACAGTATTGGAGGGGTCTATGGCTACACCTTC. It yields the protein CASNSIGGVYGYTF.

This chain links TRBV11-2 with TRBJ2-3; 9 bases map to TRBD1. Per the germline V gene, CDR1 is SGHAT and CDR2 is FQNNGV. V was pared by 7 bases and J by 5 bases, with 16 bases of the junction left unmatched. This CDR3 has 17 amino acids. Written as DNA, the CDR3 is TGTGCCAGCAACTCAAGAGGGACAGGGAGGGTGGGAGATACGCAGTATTTT. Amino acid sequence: CASNSRGTGRVGDTQYF.

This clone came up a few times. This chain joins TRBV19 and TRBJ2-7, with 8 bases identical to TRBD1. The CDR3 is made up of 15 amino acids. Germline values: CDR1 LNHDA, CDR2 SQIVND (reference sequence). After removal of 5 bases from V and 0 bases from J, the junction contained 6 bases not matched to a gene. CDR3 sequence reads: CASSPGQGLSYEQYF. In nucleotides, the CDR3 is TGTGCCAGTAGTCCTGGACAGGGCCTCTCCTACGAGCAGTACTTC.

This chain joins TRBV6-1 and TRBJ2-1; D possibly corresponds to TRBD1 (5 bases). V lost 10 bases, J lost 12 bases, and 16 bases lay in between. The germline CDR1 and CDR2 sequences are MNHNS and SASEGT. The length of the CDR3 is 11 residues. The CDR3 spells CAISSGMVQFF. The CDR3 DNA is TGTGCCATTTCGTCAGGGATGGTGCAGTTCTTC.

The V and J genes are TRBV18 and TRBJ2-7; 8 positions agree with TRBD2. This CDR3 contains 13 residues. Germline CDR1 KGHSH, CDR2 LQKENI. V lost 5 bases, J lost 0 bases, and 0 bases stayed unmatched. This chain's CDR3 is CASSGTSSYEQYF. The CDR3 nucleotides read TGTGCCAGCTCAGGGACTAGCTCCTACGAGCAGTACTTC. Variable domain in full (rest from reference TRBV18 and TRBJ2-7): NAGVMQNPRHLVRRRGQEARLRCSPMKGHSHVYWYRQLPEEGLKFMVYLQKENIIDESGMPKERFSAEFPKEGPSILRIQQVVRGDSAAYFCASSGTSSYEQYFGPGTRLTVT.

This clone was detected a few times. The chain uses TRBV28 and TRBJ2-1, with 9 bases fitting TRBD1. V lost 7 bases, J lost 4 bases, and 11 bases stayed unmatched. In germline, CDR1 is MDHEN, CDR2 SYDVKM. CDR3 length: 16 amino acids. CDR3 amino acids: CASNRRTGARYNEQFF. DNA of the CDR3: TGTGCCAGCAATCGACGGACAGGGGCGAGGTACAATGAGCAGTTCTTC.